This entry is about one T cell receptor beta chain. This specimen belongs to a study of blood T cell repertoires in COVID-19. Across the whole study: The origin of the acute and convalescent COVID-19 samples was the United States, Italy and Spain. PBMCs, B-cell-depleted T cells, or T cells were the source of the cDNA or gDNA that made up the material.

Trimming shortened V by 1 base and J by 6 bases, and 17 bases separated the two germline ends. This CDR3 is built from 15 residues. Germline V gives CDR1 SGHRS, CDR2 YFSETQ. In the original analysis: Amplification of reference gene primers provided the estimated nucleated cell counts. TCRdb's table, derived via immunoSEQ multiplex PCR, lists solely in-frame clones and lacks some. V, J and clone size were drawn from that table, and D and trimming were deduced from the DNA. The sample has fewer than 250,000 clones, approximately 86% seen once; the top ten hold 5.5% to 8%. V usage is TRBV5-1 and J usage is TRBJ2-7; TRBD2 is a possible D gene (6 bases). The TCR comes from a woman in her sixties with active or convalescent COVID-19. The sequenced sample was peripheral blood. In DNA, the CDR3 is TGCGCCAGCAGCTTGACCAGTAGCGGACGTCGCGAGCAGTACTTC. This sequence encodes CASSLTSSGRREQYF.